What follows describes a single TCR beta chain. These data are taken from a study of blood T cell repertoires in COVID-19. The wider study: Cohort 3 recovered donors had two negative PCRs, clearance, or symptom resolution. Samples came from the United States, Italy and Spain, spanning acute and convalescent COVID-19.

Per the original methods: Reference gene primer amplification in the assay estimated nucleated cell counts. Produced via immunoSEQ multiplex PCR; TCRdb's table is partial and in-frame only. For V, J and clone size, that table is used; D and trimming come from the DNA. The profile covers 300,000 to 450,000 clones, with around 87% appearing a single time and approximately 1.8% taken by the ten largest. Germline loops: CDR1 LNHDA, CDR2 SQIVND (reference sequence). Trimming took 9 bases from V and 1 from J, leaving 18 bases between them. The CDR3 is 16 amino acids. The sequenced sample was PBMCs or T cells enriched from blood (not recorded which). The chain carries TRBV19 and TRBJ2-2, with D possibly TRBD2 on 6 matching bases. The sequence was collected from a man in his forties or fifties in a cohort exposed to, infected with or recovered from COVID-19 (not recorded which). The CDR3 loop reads CARKKRAGKNTGELFF. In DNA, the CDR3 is TGTGCCAGAAAGAAACGGGCGGGGAAGAACACCGGGGAGCTGTTTTTT.